The T cell receptor (beta chain) under discussion was sequenced for a study of T cell responses to AZD1222 COVID-19 vaccine. Details on this clone: Its specificity is not known.

Assay used: immunoSEQ multiplex PCR; TCRdb lists only in-frame clones, some missing. The profile shows around 150,000 clones, roughly 92% of them singletons. General observations from the study: Repertoires were collected only later (after the peak T cell response had occurred).

Trimming removed 8 bases from V and 4 bases from J, with 18 bases in between. CDR3 size: 14 residues. The germline CDR1 and CDR2 sequences are SGHTA and FQGNSA. The source is an adult in good health. V is TRBV7-2 and J is TRBJ2-7; either TRBD1 or TRBD2 may supply D (5 bases each). Sequenced here: peripheral blood, sampled on day 0 of AZD1222 vaccination. The CDR3 DNA sequence: TGTGCCAGCGTCTACGGGACGGGACCTTACGAGCAGTACTTC. As protein: CASVYGTGPYEQYF.